These 23 T cell receptor beta chains came from one sample sequenced in a study of shared clonotypes between healthy human individuals (dated by TCRdb to about 2020). The library relied on the immunoSEQ multiplex PCR assay. TCRdb's version of the immuneACCESS table is confined to in-frame rearrangements and falls short of the full clone set. An unresolved V gene accounts for under half of the shortfall where checked; the remainder is of unknown origin. In all, the sample holds 2,500,000 or so clones, and roughly 92% of those were seen once. 0.37% of the sample belongs to the ten largest clones. The sample comprised naive CD4+ T cells from PBMCs. The cell subset or site tag for this specimen amounts to: CD45RA+ positively selected. These TCRs come from a young man in good health. Some clones in this sample may be carry-over from other donors' samples.

This clone turned up a few times. The genes are TRBV2 and TRBJ1-1; no reliable D call. V lost 7 bases, J lost 0 bases, and 9 bases lay in between. The CDR3 consists of 13 residues. Germline V gene data show CDR1 as SNHLY and CDR2 as FYNNEI. The CDR3 region has the DNA TGTGCCAGCAACGGGGAAATGAACACTGAAGCTTTCTTT. It encodes CASNGEMNTEAFF.

The chain joins TRBV19 to TRBJ2-3; the D is unclear. The length of the CDR3 is 14 residues. Trimming cost V 7 bases and J 1 base, with 12 bases left between them. Germline V gives CDR1 LNHDA, CDR2 SQIVND (reference sequence). CDR3 bases: TGTGCCAGTATTAGTGACGGCGGCACAGATACGCAGTATTTT. It codes for CASISDGGTDTQYF.

The chain recombines TRBV19 with TRBJ2-7; TRBD2 matches at 13 bases. V lost 6 bases to trimming and J lost 5 bases; unmatched junction nucleotides: 7. The CDR3 is 15 amino acids. CDR1 and CDR2 (germline): LNHDA, SQIVND (reference sequence). The CDR3 loop is CASSQRLAGGHEQYF. The CDR3 DNA reads as TGTGCCAGTAGCCAACGACTAGCGGGAGGCCACGAGCAGTACTTC.

The gene calls are TRBV6-1 and TRBJ2-7; D is undetermined. The CDR3 totals 14 residues. The V end lost 6 bases, the J end lost 5 bases, and 17 bases lay between the germline ends. Germline CDR1 reads MNHNS; CDR2 reads SASEGT. CDR3 residues: CASRHPGPGNEQYF. The CDR3 DNA follows: TGTGCCAGCAGACACCCGGGCCCGGGTAACGAGCAGTACTTC.

This chain connects TRBV7-3 to TRBJ2-1; D call uncertain. Germline V gene lookup returns CDR1 SGHTA and CDR2 FQGTGA. Trimming cost V 1 base and J 0 bases, with 7 bases left between them. The CDR3 is 15 amino acids. CDR3 sequence: CASSLRAYSYNEQFF. CDR3 coding DNA: TGTGCCAGCAGCTTAAGGGCATACTCCTACAATGAGCAGTTCTTC.

The chain links TRBV7-9 to TRBJ2-6; TRBD1 agrees at 9 bases. CDR1 and CDR2 from the germline V gene are SEHNR and FQNEAQ (reference sequence). The trim removed 6 bases at V and 0 bases at J, leaving 12 bases unmatched. CDR3 length equals 19 residues. Written as DNA, the CDR3 is TGTGCCAGCAGGCGGATTATCCGGGACAGGGTCTCTGGGGCCAACGTCCTGACTTTC. It translates to CASRRIIRDRVSGANVLTF.

The rearrangement links TRBV9 to TRBJ2-2; 10 bases map to TRBD2. Germline assignment: CDR1 SGDLS and CDR2 YYNGEE. This CDR3 contains 16 residues. V gave up 3 bases and J gave up 3 bases; unmatched junction bases: 5. The CDR3 spells CASSARTSGYTGELFF. In DNA form, the CDR3 reads TGTGCCAGCAGCGCCCGGACTAGCGGTTACACCGGGGAGCTGTTTTTT.

This chain links TRBV9 with TRBJ2-3; the D gene is possibly TRBD1 (7 bases). CDR1 and CDR2 (germline): SGDLS, YYNGEE. With 2 bases removed from V and 4 bases from J, the gap between germline ends came to 14 bases. CDR3 length equals 15 residues. In nucleotides, the CDR3 is TGTGCCAGCAGCGTCAGGGGGGTTCGGTCAGATACGCAGTATTTT. It specifies CASSVRGVRSDTQYF.

This clone was counted a single time. CDR3 sequence reads: CASRRAYQETQYF. CDR3 DNA: TGTGCCAGTCGCAGGGCGTACCAAGAGACCCAGTACTTC. This rearrangement joins TRBV19 to TRBJ2-5; a weak D match, TRBD1 (5 bases). Trimming shortened V by 8 bases and J by 0 bases, and 10 bases separated the two germline ends. The CDR3 totals 13 residues. CDR1 and CDR2 from the germline V gene are LNHDA and SQIVND (reference sequence).

The chain employs TRBV6-6 and TRBJ2-4; TRBD1 might be the D (6 bases). The CDR3 is made up of 14 amino acids. Trimming stripped 5 bases from V and 6 bases from J, with 14 bases between. Looked up from germline, CDR1 is MNHNY and CDR2 is SVGAGI (reference sequence). As DNA, the CDR3 is TGTGCCAGCAGTAGGGACAACGCGGGAAACATTCAGTACTTC. This gives the protein CASSRDNAGNIQYF.

This clone is a singleton in its sample. V usage is TRBV5-4 and J usage is TRBJ2-1; 7 nucleotides agree with TRBD1. CDR1 is SGHNT and CDR2 is YYREEE in the germline V gene (reference sequence). V shed 3 bases, J shed 3 bases, and the junction held 9 bases outside the gene matches. CDR3 length: 16 residues. CDR3 residues: CASSSQTGIIYNEQFF. The CDR3 DNA reads as TGTGCCAGCAGCTCCCAGACAGGGATAATCTACAATGAGCAGTTCTTC.

The rearrangement joins TRBV28 to TRBJ1-5; TRBD1 agrees at 9 bases. The trim removed 8 bases at V and 6 bases at J, leaving 5 bases unmatched. This CDR3 is built from 13 residues. Germline CDR1 reads MDHEN; CDR2 reads SYDVKM. The CDR3 sequence is CASQGQGVQPQHF. DNA of the CDR3: TGTGCCAGCCAGGGACAGGGAGTTCAGCCCCAGCATTTT.

The chain employs TRBV7-2 and TRBJ1-5, with D possibly matching TRBD1 (5 bases). Per the germline V gene, CDR1 is SGHTA and CDR2 is FQGNSA. The CDR3 sequence is 14 residues long. Trimming pared 4 bases from V and 3 bases from J, leaving 10 bases between. The CDR3 DNA sequence: TGTGCCAGCAGCTGGGGACCGCTCAATCAGCCCCAGCATTTT. Translation gives CASSWGPLNQPQHF.

The genes are TRBV6-6 and TRBJ2-1, with 11 bases that match TRBD2. This CDR3 has 14 residues. CDR1 and CDR2 (germline): MNHNY, SVGAGI (reference sequence). V trimming: 5 bases; J trimming: 5 bases; junction bases outside the gene matches: 2. CDR3 nucleotide sequence: TGTGCCAGCAGTAAGGGACTAGCGGACAATGAGCAGTTCTTC. It specifies CASSKGLADNEQFF.

This clone was detected only once. V usage is TRBV6-1 and J usage is TRBJ1-2; weak D call: TRBD1 (6 bases). CDR1 is MNHNS, CDR2 SASEGT, per germline. V lost 3 bases and J 1 base, leaving 9 bases between the germline ends. This CDR3 is 14 amino acids long. The CDR3 nucleotides read TGTGCCAGCAGTGATTACAGGGATAACTATGGCTACACCTTC. This gives the protein CASSDYRDNYGYTF.

The chain has TRBV5-1 and TRBJ2-7; perhaps TRBD2 as D (6 bases). This CDR3 region has 14 residues. V gave up 0 bases and J gave up 4 bases, with 11 bases separating them. CDR1 is SGHRS and CDR2 is YFSETQ in the germline V gene. In DNA form, the CDR3 reads TGCGCCAGCAGCTTGGAAGTCGCGGGGTACGAGCAGTACTTC. This encodes CASSLEVAGYEQYF.

This clone was picked up one time. The rearrangement uses TRBV2 and TRBJ2-6; 7 bases agree with TRBD2. CDR3 length equals 15 residues. CDR1 and CDR2 (germline): SNHLY, FYNNEI. The V gene end was trimmed by 6 bases and the J gene end by 4 bases; junction bases not matched to a gene: 6. The CDR3 DNA sequence: TGTGCCAGCAGAGTGGGGGGGTCCGGGGCCAACGTCCTGACTTTC. It translates to CASRVGGSGANVLTF.

On this clone itself: The identical CDR3 is also encoded by other nucleotide sequences in the sample. V is TRBV2 and J is TRBJ1-5; 11 nucleotides match TRBD1. In germline, CDR1 is SNHLY, CDR2 FYNNEI. This CDR3 comprises 15 residues. V was clipped by 5 bases and J by 2 bases; unmatched bases: 2. CDR3 region: CASSRDRGGNQPQHF. CDR3 nucleotide sequence: TGTGCCAGCAGTCGGGACAGGGGGGGCAATCAGCCCCAGCATTTT.

This clone occurred once. The gene calls are TRBV5-1 and TRBJ1-4; 10 bases are a match to TRBD1. The germline V gene has CDR1 SGHRS and CDR2 YFSETQ. V was clipped by 5 bases and J by 7 bases; unmatched bases: 8. The CDR3 has 15 residues. CDR3 nucleotides: TGCGCCAGCAGACCCCTGACAGGGGGCCTTGAAAAACTGTTTTTT. Protein product: CASRPLTGGLEKLFF.

This chain links TRBV5-4 with TRBJ2-3; 9 bases align to TRBD2. Trimming cost V 3 bases and J 3 bases; bases outside gene matches: 8. This CDR3 has 16 amino acids. Germline CDR1 and CDR2: SGHNT and YYREEE (reference sequence). CDR3 bases: TGTGCCAGCAGCTCCCCGAGTAGCGGGAGTACAGATACGCAGTATTTT. Protein: CASSSPSSGSTDTQYF.

The V gene is TRBV6-1, the J gene TRBJ2-7; 9 positions match TRBD1. The CDR3 is 13 amino acids. The germline CDR1 and CDR2 sequences are MNHNS and SASEGT. V lost 6 bases, J lost 7 bases, and 7 bases stayed unmatched. DNA for the CDR3: TGTGCCAGCAGACTACAGGGGGCGAGAGAGCAGTACTTC. It yields the protein CASRLQGAREQYF.

This chain connects TRBV2 to TRBJ2-5; D not certain. The closer fit of TRBJ2-7 to the DNA end suggests the J call may be wrong. Germline V gene data show CDR1 as SNHLY and CDR2 as FYNNEI. This CDR3 has 13 residues. CDR3: CASSVGFFHEQYF. The CDR3 coding sequence is TGTGCCAGCAGTGTGGGGTTTTTCCACGAGCAGTACTTC.

The rearrangement links TRBV5-6 to TRBJ2-5, with 8 bases aligning to TRBD2. The CDR3 extends over 17 amino acids. J gave up 3 bases and V 6 bases, and 16 bases lay outside the gene matches. The germline CDR1 and CDR2 sequences are SGHDT and YYEEEE. CDR3 in amino acids: CASTPLGVAGPKETQYF. The CDR3 DNA reads TGTGCCAGCACCCCCCTCGGTGTAGCGGGACCTAAAGAGACCCAGTACTTC.